These T cell receptor beta chains were read from a single sample in a study of radiation and T cells in renal cell carcinoma. Clones were read by immunoSEQ multiplex PCR, and TCRdb kept only the in-frame ones, dropping some. The repertoire holds approximately 100,000 clones, with about 88% as singletons. Here the sequenced sample was blood, taken from a patient whose treatment included radiotherapy and nephrectomy. The receptors shown here come from a man aged 45-60 years with renal cell carcinoma. Each CDR3 is given with its conserved first and last residue. The D gene is left open where the match is weak. The size field is filled for only some rows; it gives once, few, many or a size class.

TRBD1 | TRBJ1-4 | TRBV15 | once | TGTGCCACCAGCCTAGACAGGGCGGGTGAAAAACTGTTTTTT | CATSLDRAGEKLFF
- | TRBJ2-7 | TRBV11-1 | - | TGTGCCAGCAGCTTAAGCAGAGAGCAGTACTTC | CASSLSREQYF
TRBD1 | TRBJ1-4 | TRBV6-1 | - | TGTGCCAGCAGTGAACAACCCGGGACAGGGGGTGAAAAACTGTTTTTT | CASSEQPGTGGEKLFF
TRBD2 | TRBJ2-7 | TRBV7-3 | - | TGTGCCAGCAGCCCCAGCGGGAGGGCCACAAGTGAGCAGTACTTC | CASSPSGRATSEQYF
- | TRBJ2-2 | TRBV28 | few | TGTGCCAGCAGGCCGGGACCACGCGACGTCGGGGAGCTGTTTTTT | CASRPGPRDVGELFF
TRBD1 | TRBJ1-2 | TRBV7-3 | - | TGTGCCAGCAGCCGGGCGGGCAGGGGGGATGGCTACACCTTC | CASSRAGRGDGYTF
- | TRBJ1-1 | TRBV19 | once | TGTGCCAGTAGTATGAAGGGAGACACTGAAGCTTTCTTT | CASSMKGDTEAFF
- | TRBJ2-7 | TRBV30 | - | TGTGCCTGGAGTGTACGTCTATTCTCCTACGAGCAGTACTTC | CAWSVRLFSYEQYF
TRBD1 | TRBJ2-7 | TRBV27 | once | TGTGCCAGCGGAGAGGGACAGGTCGGCTCCCTAGTCTACGAGCAGTACTTC | CASGEGQVGSLVYEQYF
TRBD1 | TRBJ2-7 | TRBV5-1 | - | TGCGCCAGCAGCGCGGACAGGGGTGGCGACGAGCAGTACTTC | CASSADRGGDEQYF
TRBD2 | TRBJ2-2 | TRBV18 | - | TGTGCCAGCTCACTCGGACTAGTGAGGTTTTCCGGGGAGCTGTTTTTT | CASSLGLVRFSGELFF
TRBD1 | TRBJ2-7 | TRBV27 | - | TGTGCCAGCAGTTCAAAAGGGACAGGGAGTTACGAGCAGTACTTC | CASSSKGTGSYEQYF
TRBD1 | TRBJ1-1 | TRBV5-1 | - | TGCGCCAGCAGCTTGGGGACAGGGAGCACTGAAGCTTTCTTT | CASSLGTGSTEAFF
- | TRBJ2-7 | TRBV5-1 | - | TGCGCCAGCAGCCCCAAGGCGGCAGCTGGGTCCTACGAGCAGTACTTC | CASSPKAAAGSYEQYF
- | TRBJ1-4 | TRBV28 | - | TGTGCCAGCAGTTTATTATGGGACGACCGATGGGAGGAAAAACTGTTTTTT | CASSLLWDDRWEEKLFF
TRBD1 | TRBJ2-5 | TRBV27 | - | TGTGCCAGCAGTCCCGGGACAGCAGAGACCCAGTACTTC | CASSPGTAETQYF
TRBD1 | TRBJ1-2 | TRBV6-6 | few | TGTGCCAGCAGAATCCGGGACAGCTATGGCTACACCTTC | CASRIRDSYGYTF
TRBD2 | TRBJ2-5 | TRBV9 | - | TGTGCCAGCAGCACCCGTAGCGGGAGGGCGGGAGGAGAGACCCAGTACTTC | CASSTRSGRAGGETQYF
TRBD1 | TRBJ1-4 | TRBV7-9 | - | TGTGCCAGCAGCACCACAGGGGGCTACGGGCTGTTTTTT | CASSTTGGYGLFF
- | TRBJ1-1 | TRBV28 | - | TGTGCCAGCAGTAGAGGGACAACAGTTGAAGCTTTCTTT | CASSRGTTVEAFF
TRBD1 | TRBJ2-3 | TRBV25-1 | - | TGTGCCAGCAGTGAACTAAGGACAGGGAGCACAGATACGCAGTATTTT | CASSELRTGSTDTQYF
- | TRBJ2-2 | TRBV5-1 | - | TGCGCCAGCAGCGCGCAGGGGCCCCGCACCGGGGAGCTGTTTTTT | CASSAQGPRTGELFF
- | TRBJ1-2 | TRBV7-9 | - | TGTGCCAGCAGCTTGGAGAGGGGCTATGGCTACACCTTC | CASSLERGYGYTF
TRBD1 | TRBJ1-2 | TRBV6-5 | - | TGTGCCAGCAGTTACCTCGGTGACAGGGGATTAGGCTACACCTTC | CASSYLGDRGLGYTF
- | TRBJ2-3 | TRBV7-2 | - | TGTGCCAGCAGCTTAGTGGGGGGAGATACGCAGTATTTT | CASSLVGGDTQYF
TRBD1 | TRBJ1-2 | TRBV7-9 | - | TGTGCCAGCAGCACCGGGACAGTGAAAGATGGCTACACCTTC | CASSTGTVKDGYTF
- | TRBJ2-5 | TRBV5-1 | - | TGCGCCAGCAGCTTGTCGTCCTCCGGGACCCAGTACTTC | CASSLSSSGTQYF
- | TRBJ2-3 | TRBV9 | - | TGTGCCAGCAGCGTAGGTCCCCGGACAGGGAGGGAAAACACAGATACGCAGTATTTT | CASSVGPRTGRENTDTQYF
- | TRBJ2-1 | TRBV19 | - | TGTGCCAGTAGTATTGGTCGTCCTCTGGGGAATGAGCAGTTCTTC | CASSIGRPLGNEQFF
TRBD2 | TRBJ2-7 | TRBV30 | - | TGTGCCTGGAGTCCACTAGCGGGCTTCTACGAGCAGTACTTC | CAWSPLAGFYEQYF